A selection of T cell receptor beta chains follows, all from one sample in a study of blood T cell repertoires in COVID-19. Repertoires were generated with immunoSEQ multiplex PCR, while TCRdb's copy carries only in-frame clones and drops some. The table has some 120,000 clones, around 89% seen once; the top ten hold approximately 8%. Specimen: peripheral blood. All receptors derive from a man in his fifties with acute or convalescent COVID-19. Each CDR3 is given with its conserved first and last residue. The order of the fields is J gene, clone size, V gene, D gene, CDR3 DNA, CDR3 protein. The D gene is left open where the match is weak. The size entry is marked missing in some rows and otherwise reads once, few, many or a size class.

>TRBJ1-4|NA|TRBV19|NA
TGTGCCAGTAGTATCAGACAGAAACTGTTTTTT
CASSIRQKLFF
>TRBJ2-7|NA|TRBV6-5|NA
TGTGCCAGCAGGCAGGGTTACGAGCAGTACTTC
CASRQGYEQYF
>TRBJ2-3|NA|TRBV11-3|NA
TGTGCCAGCAGCTTAGATGACAGGCGACTTCCATCAGATACGCAGTATTTT
CASSLDDRRLPSDTQYF
>TRBJ2-2|NA|TRBV7-8|TRBD1
TGTGCCAGCAGCCGTCGGGACAGGGGCGTCCCCGGGGAGCTGTTTTTT
CASSRRDRGVPGELFF
>TRBJ2-3|once|TRBV27|TRBD2
TGTGCCAGCACGGTCGGGGGGGCAGATACGCAGTATTTT
CASTVGGADTQYF
>TRBJ2-1|NA|TRBV5-5|TRBD2
TGTGCCAGCAGCTTGGTGGCTAGCGGGAGGGCCGGCAATGAGCAGTTCTTC
CASSLVASGRAGNEQFF
>TRBJ2-7|NA|TRBV3-1/TRBV3-2|TRBD2
TGTGCCAGCAGCCAAGTTCTAGCGGGGGCCGAGCAGTACTTC
CASSQVLAGAEQYF
>TRBJ2-2|few|TRBV24-1|NA
TGTGCCACCAGTGACCGAGCTACAGGGTTCACCGGGGAGCTGTTTTTT
CATSDRATGFTGELFF
>TRBJ1-6|once|TRBV5-4|TRBD1
TGTGCCAGCAGCTCCGGTGACAGGGGCGAAAATTCACCCCTCCACTTT
CASSSGDRGENSPLHF
>TRBJ2-7|NA|TRBV7-2|NA
TGTGCCAGCAATCGAGCTCCCCTGTCCTACGAGCAGTACTTC
CASNRAPLSYEQYF
>TRBJ1-4|NA|TRBV21-1|NA
TGTGCCAGCAGCAAAGGGACAGAGGCAACTAATGAAAAACTGTTTTTT
CASSKGTEATNEKLFF
>TRBJ2-7|NA|TRBV10-3|TRBD1
TGTGCCATCAGTGAGGCAGGGGGTTACGAGCAGTACTTC
CAISEAGGYEQYF
>TRBJ1-1|NA|TRBV10-2|NA
TGCGCCAGCAGTCGGACACGCTACACTGAAGCTTTCTTT
CASSRTRYTEAFF
>TRBJ1-4|once|TRBV3-1/TRBV3-2|NA
TGTGCCAGCAGTCCCGGGACAACCGTGGATGAAAAACTGTTTTTT
CASSPGTTVDEKLFF
>TRBJ1-4|NA|TRBV7-9|NA
TGTGCCAGCAGCCCCAGTGAAAAACTGTTTTTT
CASSPSEKLFF
>TRBJ1-5|NA|TRBV7-9|NA
TGTGCCAGCAGCGCTTTACAGAATCAGCCCCAGCATTTT
CASSALQNQPQHF
>TRBJ2-7|NA|TRBV5-1|NA
TGCGCCAGCAGTTCTCGACTAGAATCCTCCGAGCAGTACTTC
CASSSRLESSEQYF
>TRBJ1-1|NA|TRBV6-5|TRBD1
TGTGCCAGCAGTTCGCGGACAGGGACGAACACTGAAGCTTTCTTT
CASSSRTGTNTEAFF
>TRBJ2-2|NA|TRBV5-1|TRBD1
TGCGCCAGCAGCGGTACAGGGGCTAACACCGGGGAGCTGTTTTTT
CASSGTGANTGELFF
>TRBJ1-1|few|TRBV12-3/TRBV12-4|NA
TGTGCCAGCAGTCCCCGGGGGGTCAAAGCTTTCTTT
CASSPRGVKAFF
>TRBJ2-3|NA|TRBV19|NA
TGTGCCGGTAGTACAGATCTAGCGCCCATGGGAGATACGCAGTATTTT
CAGSTDLAPMGDTQYF
>TRBJ1-5|NA|TRBV7-8|TRBD1
TGTGCCAGCAGCTTATACCACTCAGGGGGTCAACAGCCCCAGCATTTT
CASSLYHSGGQQPQHF
>TRBJ2-1|NA|TRBV12-5|TRBD1
TGTGCTAGTGGTTTGAGGGGGACAGGGTCGAATGAGCAGTTCTTC
CASGLRGTGSNEQFF
>TRBJ2-7|NA|TRBV5-7|TRBD2
TGTGCCAGCTCTTTGGGAACTAGCGGGAGTCTCTACGAGCAGTACTTC
CASSLGTSGSLYEQYF
>TRBJ1-3|NA|TRBV5-1|NA
TGCGCCAGCAGCCGACAACCGGGGTCTGGAAACACCATATATTTT
CASSRQPGSGNTIYF
>TRBJ2-1|NA|TRBV24-1|TRBD2
TGTGCCACCAGTGATTTAGGGACTAGCGGTTACAATGAGCAGTTCTTC
CATSDLGTSGYNEQFF
>TRBJ2-7|NA|TRBV7-2|TRBD2
TGTGCCAGCAGCTTAGCCCCTAGCGGTACCTACGAGCAGTACTTC
CASSLAPSGTYEQYF
>TRBJ2-6|once|TRBV15|NA
TGTGCCACCAGCAGAGATAGGACAGCAGCTTTC
CATSRDRTAAF
>TRBJ1-5|NA|TRBV18|TRBD1
TGTGCCAGCTCGCGCGGGACAGGAGGGGGGCCCCAGCATTTT
CASSRGTGGGPQHF
>TRBJ2-7|NA|TRBV27|NA
TGTGCCAGCAGTTTAGGGACAATACCAGACTACGAGCAGTACTTC
CASSLGTIPDYEQYF
>TRBJ2-1|once|TRBV19|TRBD2
TGTGCCAGTAGACCGACTAGCGTTAGCTCCTACAATGAGCAGTTCTTC
CASRPTSVSSYNEQFF
>TRBJ2-3|NA|TRBV4-2|NA
TGTGCCAGCAGCCACCAGGCGGAGGGCACAGATACGCAGTATTTT
CASSHQAEGTDTQYF
>TRBJ2-1|NA|TRBV19|TRBD1
TGTGCCAGTAGTATAGATGGGAGGACAGGGGGGAGGTACAATGAGCAGTTCTTC
CASSIDGRTGGRYNEQFF
>TRBJ2-3|NA|TRBV12-5|NA
TGTGCTAGTGGTTTGCTACGCTCAGATACGCAGTATTTT
CASGLLRSDTQYF
>TRBJ1-3|once|TRBV11-3|TRBD1
TGTGCCAGCAGCCGCGACAGGGTGGCCCACTCTGGAAACACCATATATTTT
CASSRDRVAHSGNTIYF
>TRBJ2-4|NA|TRBV19|TRBD2
TGTGCCAGTAGACCCGGTAGCGGGAGGACCTCAAACATTCAGTACTTC
CASRPGSGRTSNIQYF
>TRBJ2-7|NA|TRBV20-1|NA
TGCAGTGCAAGTCCAGGACTACCTATCTACGAGCAGTACTTC
CSASPGLPIYEQYF
>TRBJ2-7|once|TRBV6-5|NA
TGTGCCAGTGAACAGGGCTACGAGCAGTACTTC
CASEQGYEQYF
>TRBJ1-2|NA|TRBV12-3/TRBV12-4|NA
TGTGCCAGCAGTTTAGAAGGAGGTTATGGCTACACCTTC
CASSLEGGYGYTF
>TRBJ1-4|NA|TRBV10-2|TRBD1
TGCGCCAGCAGTGAGTCGGACAGGGGGGGTGAAAAACTGTTTTTT
CASSESDRGGEKLFF
>TRBJ2-5|NA|TRBV7-9|NA
TGTGCCAGCAGCTTGCCCAGAGTCGGAGGAGTTCGGGAGACCCAGTACTTC
CASSLPRVGGVRETQYF
>TRBJ2-5|NA|TRBV10-2|NA
TGCGCCAGCAGTGTTAGGGGTAGGGAGACCCAGTACTTC
CASSVRGRETQYF
>TRBJ2-3|NA|TRBV15|NA
TGTGCCACCAACCTCAGGGAACTCGCCACAGATACGCAGTATTTT
CATNLRELATDTQYF
>TRBJ1-4|once|TRBV7-9|NA
TGTGCCAGCAGCCCCCCATCGGTGCGGGGGGGAGAAAAACTGTTTTTT
CASSPPSVRGGEKLFF
>TRBJ1-5|NA|TRBV24-1|TRBD1
TGTGCCACCAGTGAGACCACAGGGGGCATAAATCAGCCCCAGCATTTT
CATSETTGGINQPQHF